Following are 19 T cell receptor beta chains from one sample sequenced in a study of T cell repertoires in cytomegalovirus infection. From the reads, TCRdb called clonotypes with MiXCR, one entry per CDR3 protein. Of 250,000 or so distinct CDR3 sequences in the sample, 9.1% are singletons; the top ten hold roughly 15%. The sequenced material came from PBMCs. The origin of the receptors is a human donor in good health (CMV status not recorded). Some clones in this sample may be carry-over from other donors' samples.

This clonotype was seen at least ten times. The chain is built from TRBV14 and TRBJ1-3; no reliable D call. Per the germline V gene, CDR1 is SGHDN and CDR2 is FVKESK. V lost 0 bases, J lost 0 bases, and 24 bases lay in between. The CDR3 covers 21 residues. The CDR3: CASSQDLRGRGRHLSGNTIYF. CDR3 coding DNA: TGTGCCAGCAGCCAAGATTTGAGAGGAAGAGGACGGCACCTCTCTGGAAACACCATATATTTT.

This clonotype was found many times. The chain employs TRBV7-2 and TRBJ2-3, with 10 nucleotides matching TRBD2. Germline V gene sequence: CDR1 SGHTA, CDR2 FQGNSA. The trim removed 6 bases at V and 0 bases at J, leaving 9 bases unmatched. CDR3 length: 17 residues. Here the CDR3 reads CASRRLAGEWSTDTQYF. The CDR3 DNA is TGTGCCAGCAGACGGCTAGCGGGGGAATGGAGCACAGATACGCAGTATTTT.

This clonotype was seen at least ten times. The V gene is TRBV25-1, the J gene TRBJ1-5; perhaps TRBD1 as D (6 bases). Germline assignment: CDR1 MGHDK and CDR2 SYGVNS. V was shortened by 4 bases and J by 6 bases, with 13 bases between the two germline ends. There are 14 residues in the CDR3. CDR3 DNA sequence: TGTGCCAGCAGTGCAGCAGGGGTGGGTCAGCCCCAGCATTTT. Amino acid sequence: CASSAAGVGQPQHF.

In its sample, this clonotype was seen many times. This chain joins TRBV7-2 and TRBJ1-1; D is perhaps TRBD1 (5 bases). The ends were cut back, 4 bases at V and 7 bases at J, with 10 bases in the middle. There are 12 residues in the CDR3. Germline loops: CDR1 SGHTA, CDR2 FQGNSA. The CDR3 nucleotides are TGTGCCAGCAGCTCCGGGGGGAATGAAGCTTTCTTT. Protein: CASSSGGNEAFF. Variable domain in full (rest from reference TRBV7-2 and TRBJ1-1): GAGVSQSPSNKVTEKGKDVELRCDPISGHTALYWYRQSLGQGLEFLIYFQGNSAPDKSGLPSDRFSAERTGGSVSTLTIQRTQQEDSAVYLCASSSGGNEAFFGQGTRLTVV.

This clonotype was recorded a few times. This sequence joins TRBV12-3 or TRBV12-4 and TRBJ2-5; D might be TRBD1 (6 bases). The CDR3 covers 13 residues. V was pared by 6 bases and J by 9 bases, with 17 bases between. For the CDR3, the DNA is TGTGCCAGCAGCGGGAACAGGGTGCGGTCCCAGTACTTC. Translated, it gives CASSGNRVRSQYF.

This clonotype has ten or more counts. The genes are TRBV7-3 and TRBJ2-7; the D gene is possibly TRBD1 (6 bases). The CDR3 is 15 amino acids. CDR1 is SGHTA, CDR2 FQGTGA, per germline. V shed 1 base and J shed 5 bases, with 15 bases lying between them. The CDR3 loop is CASSLRGQPGDEQYF. CDR3 DNA: TGTGCCAGCAGCTTAAGGGGGCAGCCTGGGGACGAGCAGTACTTC.

A few counts support this clonotype. The gene calls are TRBV6-6 and TRBJ1-5; 8 positions agree with TRBD1. Losses at the gene ends were 6 bases for V and 2 bases for J; bases not matched to a gene: 12. CDR1 and CDR2 (germline): MNHNY, SVGAGI (reference sequence). The CDR3 is made up of 17 amino acids. CDR3 bases: TGTGCCAGCAGCGGTAGAAGGACAGGGAAGGGCAATCAGCCCCAGCATTTT. Translated: CASSGRRTGKGNQPQHF.

This clonotype was recorded at least ten times. This rearrangement joins TRBV5-1 to TRBJ2-7; no definite D call. Germline V gene data show CDR1 as SGHRS and CDR2 as YFSETQ. This CDR3 is 14 amino acids long. Between the trimmed V and J ends, which lost 0 bases and 2 bases, there was a span of 9 bases. The CDR3 sequence: CASSLGVTTYEQYF. DNA for the CDR3: TGCGCCAGCAGCTTGGGGGTAACCACCTACGAGCAGTACTTC.

The table lists this clonotype with many counts. The chain combines TRBV7-2 with TRBJ2-5; D remains unclear. Per the germline V gene, CDR1 is SGHTA and CDR2 is FQGNSA. The CDR3 extends over 14 amino acids. V was cut by 5 bases and J by 3 bases, with 13 bases left in between. The CDR3 DNA sequence: TGTGCCAGCAGCCCAGGCCCCTTGGAAGAGACCCAGTACTTC. Amino acids: CASSPGPLEETQYF.

This clonotype was seen at least ten times. The chain employs TRBV7-2 and TRBJ2-3; D possibly corresponds to TRBD2 (6 bases). Trimming removed 8 bases at V and 4 bases at J, with 13 bases between. The germline V gene has CDR1 SGHTA and CDR2 FQGNSA. The CDR3 length is 13 residues. The CDR3 region is CASRGGPSDTQYF. CDR3 bases: TGTGCCAGCCGCGGAGGGCCCTCAGATACGCAGTATTTT.

This clonotype has a handful of counts. The V call is TRBV20-1, the J call TRBJ1-3, with D uncertain. There are 13 residues in the CDR3. V lost 5 bases to trimming and J lost 0 bases, with 8 bases between them. In germline, CDR1 is DFQATT, CDR2 SNEGSKA (reference sequence). The CDR3 sequence is CSAGTDSGNTIYF. In nucleotides, the CDR3 is TGCAGTGCTGGTACTGACTCTGGAAACACCATATATTTT.

This sequence joins TRBV3-1 and TRBJ2-5; the D gene is possibly TRBD2 (6 bases). The CDR3 is 14 amino acids. V lost 4 bases, J lost 2 bases, and 11 bases lay in between. Germline-derived CDR1 and CDR2 are LGHDT and YNNKEL (reference sequence). The CDR3 bases are TGTGCCAGCAGCCGTAGCGGCCCTCAAGAGACCCAGTACTTC. It yields the protein CASSRSGPQETQYF.

Notes on this clonotype: A much larger clone differs from this one at a single base, so this may be a read error. The chain uses TRBV7-8 and TRBJ1-2; 7 nucleotides match TRBD1. Germline assignment: CDR1 SGHVS and CDR2 FQNEAQ. This CDR3 is built from 17 residues. Trimming removed 0 bases from V and 4 bases from J; junction bases left unmatched: 11. CDR3: CASSLALLDRTGYGYTF. The DNA for the CDR3 is TGTGCCAGCAGCTTAGCGCTGTTGGACAGGACGGGCTATGGCTACACCTTC. Complete variable domain (other parts from reference TRBV7-8 and TRBJ1-2): GAGVSQSPRYKVAKRGQDVALRCDPISGHVSLFWYQQALGQGPEFLTYFQNEAQLDKSGLPSDRFFAERPEGSVSTLKIQRTQQEDSAVYLCASSLALLDRTGYGYTFGSGTRLTVV.

This sequence joins TRBV6-5 and TRBJ2-3; D may be TRBD1 (6 bases). This CDR3 has 12 residues. Germline V gives CDR1 MNHEY, CDR2 SVGAGI. The V gene lost 8 bases and the J gene lost 6 bases, with 12 bases spanning the gap. The CDR3 sequence: CASWGHHDTQYF. The DNA of the CDR3 is TGTGCCAGCTGGGGACACCACGATACGCAGTATTTT.

Comment on this clonotype: This may be a read error, as it is one base from a much larger clone. This chain uses TRBV5-4 with TRBJ2-1; D is unresolved. V was pared by 0 bases and J by 10 bases, with 2 bases between. The CDR3 has 10 amino acids. Germline CDR1 and CDR2: SGHNT and YYREEE (reference sequence). In DNA, the CDR3 is TGTGCCAGCAGCTTGGAAGAGCAGTTCTTC. As protein: CASSLEEQFF.

This clonotype has only one observation. Possible read error: a much larger clone is one base away. The chain joins TRBV7-2 to TRBJ2-1; 12 bases are shared with TRBD2. Germline-derived CDR1 and CDR2 are SGHTA and FQGNSA. The CDR3 has 16 residues. CDR3 amino acids: CASSSSGRGQWDEQLF. The CDR3 DNA reads TGTGCCAGCAGCTCTAGCGGGAGGGGGCAGTGGGATGAGCAGCTCTTC.

This clonotype occurred a few times. The V gene is TRBV10-3, the J gene TRBJ1-2; 7 nucleotides match TRBD1. CDR3 length equals 14 residues. Trimming at V came to 2 bases and at J to 2 bases, leaving 2 bases not matched to a gene. Germline V CDR1 and CDR2: ENHRY, SYGVKD. The CDR3 protein is CAISEGQVNYGYTF. CDR3 coding DNA: TGTGCCATCAGTGAGGGACAGGTGAACTATGGCTACACCTTC.

This clonotype came up many times. This chain joins TRBV7-8 and TRBJ2-1, with D tentatively TRBD2 (6 bases). The V end lost 0 bases, the J end lost 0 bases, and 12 bases lay between the germline ends. Germline lookup yields CDR1 SGHVS and CDR2 FQNEAQ. The CDR3 has 17 amino acids. Here the CDR3 DNA reads TGTGCCAGCAGCTTAGCCTCGGGCGGGGTCTCCTACAATGAGCAGTTCTTC. Its protein is CASSLASGGVSYNEQFF.

This clonotype has ten or more counts. J is TRBJ2-1 and V is TRBV12-3 or TRBV12-4, with 9 bases aligning to TRBD2. Trimming cost V 6 bases and J 6 bases; bases outside gene matches: 0. The CDR3 covers 12 residues. CDR3 in amino acids: CASRTSGNEQFF. The CDR3 bases are TGTGCCAGCAGGACTAGCGGCAATGAGCAGTTCTTC.